The 3 T cell receptor beta chains below all came from one sample that was sequenced in a study of tumor-infiltrating lymphocytes in primary liver carcinoma. Germline DNA was extracted too, while blood RNA derived from unsorted whole blood. The researchers produced TCR beta cDNA from 400 to 650 ng total RNA with a constant-region primer. Investigators got TCR beta libraries out of three nested multiplex PCR rounds, done with slightly modified ARM-PCR. The first two PCR rounds used TRBV1-TRBV30 primers with a Cbeta primer, about 9 cycles each. From the multiplex PCR reads, TCRdb called clonotypes with MiXCR, one entry per CDR3 protein. The table has about 200,000 distinct CDR3 sequences, 65% seen once. Source material: peripheral blood. The receptors were gathered from a woman aged 60 to 75 with primary liver carcinoma and hepatitis B virus infection.

Points on this clonotype: The junction and the germline gene differ at one end; a read error may be behind it. The chain couples TRBV28 to TRBJ2-7, with D perhaps matching TRBD2 (5 bases). The CDR3 loop spans 17 amino acids. Germline V gives CDR1 MDHEN, CDR2 SYDVKM. The CDR3 bases are TGTGCCAGCAGTTCCCGGGGTGGGATTCCCTACCCCTACGAGCAGTGCTTC. It translates to CASSSRGGIPYPYEQCF.

Note on this clonotype: A read error may account for a junction end that differs from germline. The chain uses TRBV29-1 and TRBJ2-1; 7 bases agree with TRBD2. CDR1 and CDR2 (germline): SQVTM, ANQGSEA. CDR3 length: 15 residues. The CDR3 sequence: CSVERLSGGNNDQFF. Here the CDR3 DNA reads TGCAGCGTTGAACGTCTATCGGGAGGAAACAATGATCAGTTCTTC.

About this clonotype: A read error may be the cause here, since a much bigger clone is one base away. The J gene is TRBJ1-5, the V gene TRBV4-2, with 7 bases that match TRBD1. The CDR3 length is 15 residues. The trim removed 4 bases at V and 4 bases at J, leaving 7 bases unmatched. Per the germline V gene, CDR1 is LGHNA and CDR2 is YNFKEQ. DNA for the CDR3: TGTGCCAGCAGCCGAGACATGACAGGGAATCAGCCCCAGCATTTT. This codes for CASSRDMTGNQPQHF.